A single sample is the source of the 5 T cell receptor beta chains below, sequenced in a study of cytomegalovirus exposure and HLA in healthy donors. Use of 60 Vbeta and 13 Jbeta primers characterized the PCR. TCRdb keeps only in-frame clones here, not all; method: immunoSEQ multiplex PCR. The data contain 170,000 or so clones, 80% to 85% of them seen just once; the ten biggest clones take up around 1.5%. The specimen was PBMCs. Receptor source: a man aged 45-65 years in good health and CMV-seronegative.

V and J are TRBV7-9 and TRBJ1-2; D gene uncertain. Per germline, CDR1 SEHNR and CDR2 FQNEAQ (reference sequence). Trimming took off 6 bases at V and 3 bases at J, with 17 bases between the two ends. The CDR3 totals 15 residues. The CDR3 region has the DNA TGTGCCAGCAGTGGAACCGGGCCGCGGGACTATGGCTACACCTTC. Its translation is CASSGTGPRDYGYTF. Full variable domain (remainder filled in from reference TRBV7-9 and TRBJ1-2): DTGVSQNPRHKITKRGQNVTFRCDPISEHNRLYWYRQTLGQGPEFLTYFQNEAQLEKSRLLSDRFSAERPKGSFSTLEIQRTEQGDSAMYLCASSGTGPRDYGYTFGSGTRLTVV.

This chain links TRBV6-5 with TRBJ2-5; 7 bases map to TRBD2. Germline trimming cut 2 bases from V and 4 bases from J; bases unmatched to any gene: 10. CDR3 length equals 16 residues. Germline CDR1 MNHEY, CDR2 SVGAGI. CDR3 nucleotides: TGTGCCAGCAGTTACCGTCCTGTGACTAGCCTAGAGACCCAGTACTTC. It translates to CASSYRPVTSLETQYF.

The count of this clone is one. This sequence joins TRBV29-1 and TRBJ1-1, with D possibly being TRBD1 (6 bases). Germline lookup yields CDR1 SQVTM and CDR2 ANQGSEA. The CDR3 extends over 14 amino acids. V was clipped by 4 bases and J by 5 bases, with 17 bases between them. Here the CDR3 DNA reads TGCAGCGTTGCTGCGACAGGACGGAGTACTGAAGCTTTCTTT. Translating it yields CSVAATGRSTEAFF.

The chain couples TRBV19 to TRBJ1-5, with TRBD1 as a possible D gene (5 bases). Trimming cost V 3 bases and J 2 bases, with 5 bases left between them. Germline lookup yields CDR1 LNHDA and CDR2 SQIVND (reference sequence). The CDR3 totals 13 residues. The CDR3 here is CASSIRGNQPQHF. For the CDR3, the DNA is TGTGCCAGTAGTATCAGGGGCAATCAGCCCCAGCATTTT.

The rearrangement links TRBV7-2 to TRBJ2-7; D is perhaps TRBD2 (8 bases). CDR3 length: 17 residues. CDR1 SGHTA and CDR2 FQGNSA come from the germline V gene. The V end lost 3 bases, the J end lost 2 bases, and 20 bases lay between the germline ends. The CDR3 DNA reads as TGTGCCAGCAGCTTTAGACACGGGGGGGACAGACCCTACGAGCAGTACTTC. It is translated as CASSFRHGGDRPYEQYF. The full variable domain, rest sourced from reference TRBV7-2 and TRBJ2-7, is GAGVSQSPSNKVTEKGKDVELRCDPISGHTALYWYRQSLGQGLEFLIYFQGNSAPDKSGLPSDRFSAERTGGSVSTLTIQRTQQEDSAVYLCASSFRHGGDRPYEQYFGPGTRLTVT.